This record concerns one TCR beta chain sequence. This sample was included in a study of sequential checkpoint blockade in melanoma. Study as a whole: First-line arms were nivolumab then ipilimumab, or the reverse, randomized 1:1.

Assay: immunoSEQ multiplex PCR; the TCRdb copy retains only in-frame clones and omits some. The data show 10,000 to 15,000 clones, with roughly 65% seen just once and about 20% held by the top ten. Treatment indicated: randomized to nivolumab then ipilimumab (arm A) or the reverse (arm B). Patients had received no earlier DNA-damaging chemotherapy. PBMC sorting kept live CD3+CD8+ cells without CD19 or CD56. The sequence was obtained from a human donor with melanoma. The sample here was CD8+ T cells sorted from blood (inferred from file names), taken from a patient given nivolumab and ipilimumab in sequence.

CDR3 DNA: TGTGCCAGCCATCCAGGGGCCCACAGGGGAATGATGAACACTGAAGCTTTCTTT. Its protein is CASHPGAHRGMMNTEAFF. The chain employs TRBV21-1 and TRBJ1-1; TRBD1 was called by the table and not checked on the DNA. TRBV21-1 is recorded as a pseudogene. The CDR3 runs to 18 residues.